This entry lists 25 T cell receptor beta chains sequenced from one sample in a study of T-cell memory formation after mild COVID-19. TCRdb fed the 5' RACE reads into MiXCR, producing one record per CDR3 protein. Here the sample spans about 140,000 distinct CDR3 sequences, 13% to 15% being singletons. The sequenced sample was PBMCs or a T cell subset sorted from them (not recorded which). The receptors were sampled from an adult woman who had mild COVID-19 (a few samples of this study predate the infection). Cell type and time point are not known.

This clonotype has a count of ten or more. The chain links TRBV12-3 or TRBV12-4 to TRBJ2-1, with TRBD2 matching over 13 bases. The CDR3 runs to 15 residues. Trimming removed 6 bases from V and 14 bases from J; junction bases left unmatched: 13. The CDR3 region is CASSHTTSGGAGEFF. DNA for the CDR3: TGTGCCAGCAGCCACACCACTAGCGGGGGGGCTGGGGAGTTCTTC.

This clonotype appeared a few times. This sequence joins TRBV20-1 and TRBJ1-2; 11 nucleotides agree with TRBD1. CDR3 length equals 16 residues. The V gene end was trimmed by 1 base and the J gene end by 4 bases; junction bases not matched to a gene: 8. Germline CDR1 is DFQATT and CDR2 is SNEGSKA (reference sequence). CDR3 sequence: CSARGLGQGEAYGYTF. The CDR3, as DNA: TGCAGTGCTAGAGGGTTGGGACAGGGGGAGGCCTATGGCTACACCTTC.

Only a few counts were recorded for this clonotype. The chain employs TRBV3-1 and TRBJ2-3, with 8 positions matching TRBD2. J was trimmed by 4 bases and V by 1 base; bases with no gene match: 7. Germline values: CDR1 LGHDT, CDR2 YNNKEL (reference sequence). This CDR3 spans 16 amino acids. CDR3 coding DNA: TGTGCCAGCAGCCAAGTTAGCGGGGTTTCGGCAGATACGCAGTATTTT. Encoded protein: CASSQVSGVSADTQYF.

This rearrangement joins TRBV12-3 or TRBV12-4 to TRBJ2-3; D possibly corresponds to TRBD1 (5 bases). The CDR3 totals 11 residues. Trimming left V 6 bases short and J 6 bases short, with 7 bases between. The CDR3 loop is CASSYRDTQYF. CDR3 in DNA: TGTGCCAGCAGCTACAGGGATACGCAGTATTTT.

The chain couples TRBV7-8 to TRBJ2-7; 10 positions match TRBD1. V was clipped by 5 bases and J by 4 bases; unmatched bases: 14. The CDR3 totals 17 residues. Germline V gives CDR1 SGHVS, CDR2 FQNEAQ. CDR3 loop: CASSPQQDRGIVYEQYF. The CDR3 bases are TGTGCCAGCAGCCCCCAACAGGACAGGGGGATTGTGTACGAGCAGTACTTC.

This clonotype was observed a few times. The CDR3 sequence is CASTFLRDHEQFF. The CDR3 nucleotides read TGTGCCAGCACTTTCTTGCGGGACCATGAGCAGTTCTTC. V and J are TRBV12-3 or TRBV12-4 and TRBJ2-1; weak D call: TRBD2 (6 bases). The CDR3 sequence is 13 residues long. V lost 7 bases, J lost 8 bases, and 15 bases lay in between.

This clonotype was detected a few times. The rearrangement uses TRBV29-1 and TRBJ2-1; 12 bases agree with TRBD1. Germline CDR1 is SQVTM and CDR2 is ANQGSEA. The CDR3 contains 14 residues. Trimming took 7 bases from V and 8 from J; bases not matched to a gene: 9. The CDR3 DNA is TGCAGCGCTGGGCCCAGGGACAGGGGGCATGAGCAGTTCTTC. Its protein is CSAGPRDRGHEQFF.

The sample holds a few counts of this clonotype. The J gene is TRBJ1-2, the V gene TRBV24-1; TRBD1 might be the D (6 bases). V lost 1 base, J lost 1 base, and 9 bases lay in between. From germline, CDR1 is KGHDR and CDR2 SFDVKD. The CDR3 loop spans 15 amino acids. Here the CDR3 reads CATSDFPGVNYGYTF. The CDR3 region has the DNA TGTGCCACCAGTGATTTTCCAGGGGTTAACTATGGCTACACCTTC.

The chain has TRBV24-1 and TRBJ2-1; 9 bases fit TRBD1. Germline values: CDR1 KGHDR, CDR2 SFDVKD. The CDR3 is 18 amino acids. V shed 3 bases and J 7 bases; nucleotides not matched to a gene: 15. CDR3 nucleotides: TGTGCCACCAGTGATGGGGATTACGGGACAGGGTTTAAGAATGAGCAGTTCTTC. Protein sequence: CATSDGDYGTGFKNEQFF.

A few counts support this clonotype. The genes are TRBV6-2 or TRBV6-3 and TRBJ2-7, with D possibly matching TRBD2 (6 bases). The V gene's germline CDR1 is MNHEY and CDR2 SVGEGT. The ends were cut back, 2 bases at V and 7 bases at J, with 21 bases in the middle. CDR3 length equals 16 residues. Written as DNA, the CDR3 is TGTGCCAGCAGTTACGGTACTAGCAATCTCAGAGAGGAGCAGTACTTC. It is translated as CASSYGTSNLREEQYF.

The chain is built from TRBV27 and TRBJ2-3, with TRBD2 matching over 11 bases. V lost 6 bases and J lost 2; bases outside the gene matches: 7. Germline V gives CDR1 MNHEY, CDR2 SMNVEV (reference sequence). The CDR3 sequence is 16 residues long. CDR3 DNA: TGTGCCAGCAGCCCTGGACTAGCGGGCACCACAGATACGCAGTATTTT. Amino acid sequence: CASSPGLAGTTDTQYF.

This clonotype has only a few counts. The chain employs TRBV5-1 and TRBJ1-2; 8 bases are a match to TRBD1. Germline V gene sequence: CDR1 SGHRS, CDR2 YFSETQ. This CDR3 is built from 14 residues. V lost 4 bases to trimming and J lost 5 bases; unmatched junction nucleotides: 7. The CDR3 region is CASSNGQGGYGYTF. The CDR3, as DNA: TGCGCCAGCAGCAATGGACAGGGAGGGTATGGCTACACCTTC.

This clonotype was detected only a few times. The chain employs TRBV7-9 and TRBJ2-1; the match to TRBD2 covers 7 bases. With 5 bases clipped from V and 7 bases from J, the junction kept 11 bases outside the gene matches. The germline CDR1 and CDR2 sequences are SEHNR and FQNEAQ (reference sequence). This CDR3 comprises 15 residues. The CDR3 nucleotides read TGTGCCAGCAGCCGTGGACTAGTGTCATTGAATGAGCAGTTCTTC. Protein product: CASSRGLVSLNEQFF.

The V gene is TRBV3-1, the J gene TRBJ2-7, with D possibly TRBD1 on 5 matching bases. V was trimmed by 1 base and J by 2 bases, leaving 12 bases between them. The germline gives CDR1 LGHDT, CDR2 YNNKEL (reference sequence). This CDR3 comprises 15 residues. CDR3 residues: CASSQVGQGTYEQYF. The CDR3, as DNA: TGTGCCAGCAGCCAAGTAGGACAAGGGACCTACGAGCAGTACTTC.

This clonotype was seen a handful of times. The chain uses TRBV7-9 and TRBJ2-7; D call uncertain. The CDR3 is 12 amino acids. Trimming stripped 5 bases from V and 5 bases from J, with 10 bases between. Germline V lookup: CDR1 SEHNR, CDR2 FQNEAQ (reference sequence). The CDR3 DNA is TGTGCCAGCAGCCCACCATCTCACGAGCAGTACTTC. Amino acid sequence: CASSPPSHEQYF.

This clonotype was recorded a few times. The chain joins TRBV19 to TRBJ2-7; TRBD2 aligns across 9 bases. CDR3 length equals 14 residues. Germline CDR1 and CDR2: LNHDA and SQIVND (reference sequence). V lost 3 bases, J lost 4 bases, and 4 bases stayed unmatched. CDR3: CASSIGSGSYEQYF. The CDR3 bases are TGTGCCAGTAGTATCGGTAGCGGGAGTTACGAGCAGTACTTC.

This clonotype has a count of ten or more. This chain links TRBV21-1 with TRBJ1-1. TRBV21-1 is given as a pseudogene. This CDR3 has 14 residues. The CDR3 is CASSKLVGVTEAFF. The CDR3 region has the DNA TGTGCCAGCAGCAAATTGGTCGGGGTCACTGAAGCTTTCTTT.

This clonotype was counted a few times. The gene calls are TRBV6-5 and TRBJ2-5, with D possibly matching TRBD2 (7 bases). Germline loops: CDR1 MNHEY, CDR2 SVGAGI. Trimming took off 9 bases at V and 1 base at J, with 12 bases between the two ends. The length of the CDR3 is 13 residues. Here the CDR3 DNA reads TGTGCCAGTCGGGGGGCCCGCCAAGAGACCCAGTACTTC. Protein product: CASRGARQETQYF.

This chain's CDR3 is CASSWGLDKSYEQYF. The CDR3 nucleotides are TGTGCCAGCAGTTGGGGCCTAGACAAATCCTACGAGCAGTACTTC. The genes are TRBV12-3 or TRBV12-4 and TRBJ2-7; maybe TRBD1 (5 bases). This CDR3 is built from 15 residues. Trimming removed 4 bases from V and 1 base from J, with 14 bases in between.

This clonotype was counted at least ten times. The chain employs TRBV7-8 and TRBJ2-1; D gene unclear. Per germline, CDR1 SGHVS and CDR2 FQNEAQ. CDR3 length equals 14 residues. Between the trimmed V and J ends, which lost 7 bases and 7 bases, there was a span of 17 bases. In DNA form, the CDR3 reads TGTGCCAGCACCAAAGCAAGGTCCAGGAATGAGCAGTTCTTC. Protein sequence: CASTKARSRNEQFF.

CDR3 bases: TGTGCCAGCAGTACGCTATCCGGGACAGGTGGCAATCAGCCCCAGCATTTT. Translated, it gives CASSTLSGTGGNQPQHF. This chain joins TRBV6-5 and TRBJ1-5; 8 bases fit TRBD1. The CDR3 spans 17 residues. Germline CDR1 reads MNHEY; CDR2 reads SVGAGI. V dropped 5 bases and J dropped 2; count of bases not matched to a gene: 11.

This clonotype was counted only a few times. This sequence joins TRBV12-3 or TRBV12-4 and TRBJ1-1; no clear D. This CDR3 region has 13 residues. V gave up 2 bases and J gave up 1 base, with 5 bases separating them. The CDR3 sequence is CASSLKGNTEAFF. In nucleotides, the CDR3 is TGTGCCAGCAGTTTAAAAGGGAACACTGAAGCTTTCTTT.

A few counts support this clonotype. V and J are TRBV6-2 or TRBV6-3 and TRBJ1-3, with D possibly TRBD1 on 6 matching bases. Germline V lookup: CDR1 MNHEY, CDR2 SVGEGT. V gave up 4 bases and J gave up 0 bases, with 13 bases separating them. The CDR3 runs to 16 residues. In DNA, the CDR3 is TGTGCCAGCAGTTTGGACAGAGCCTTCTCTGGAAACACCATATATTTT. Encoded protein: CASSLDRAFSGNTIYF.

The sample holds many counts of this clonotype. The chain combines TRBV4-2 with TRBJ2-7, with D perhaps TRBD1 (5 bases). The CDR3 runs 17 residues. Trimming removed 0 bases at V and 1 base at J, with 16 bases between. From germline, CDR1 is LGHNA and CDR2 YNFKEQ. CDR3 residues: CASSQESQGQPSYEQYF. Written as DNA, the CDR3 is TGTGCCAGCAGCCAAGAAAGTCAGGGCCAACCTTCCTACGAGCAGTACTTC.

DNA of the CDR3: TGCAGTGCTAGAGGCCCCTCCGGGACAATCCACGAGCAGTACTTC. This encodes CSARGPSGTIHEQYF. This sequence joins TRBV20-1 and TRBJ2-7, with D tentatively TRBD1 (6 bases). The germline V gene has CDR1 DFQATT and CDR2 SNEGSKA (reference sequence). The V gene lost 1 base and the J gene lost 5 bases, with 18 bases spanning the gap. The CDR3 has 15 amino acids.